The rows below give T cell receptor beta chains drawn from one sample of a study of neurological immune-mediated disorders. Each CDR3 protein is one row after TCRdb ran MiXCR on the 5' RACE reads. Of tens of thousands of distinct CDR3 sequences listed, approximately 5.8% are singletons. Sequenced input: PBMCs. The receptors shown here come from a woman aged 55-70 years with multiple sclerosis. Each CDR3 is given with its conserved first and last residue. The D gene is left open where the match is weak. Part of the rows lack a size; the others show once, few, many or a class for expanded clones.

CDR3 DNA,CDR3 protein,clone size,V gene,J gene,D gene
TGCAGTGCTAGAGTTTTGGCTAGCGGATACCAAGAGACCCAGTACTTC,CSARVLASGYQETQYF,many,TRBV20-1,TRBJ2-5,TRBD2
TGTGCCACCAGCAGTGGGCTAGCGGGGGACCAAGAGACCCAGTACTTC,CATSSGLAGDQETQYF,many,TRBV15,TRBJ2-5,TRBD2
TGTGCCAGCAGTTACCCGCCGGGGAGACAGGGGGATTCTGGGGCCAACGTCCTGACTTTC,CASSYPPGRQGDSGANVLTF,many,TRBV6-5,TRBJ2-6,TRBD1
TGCGCCAGCAGCTTGGACGGCCGGTCTAACTATGGCTACACCTTC,CASSLDGRSNYGYTF,NA,TRBV5-1,TRBJ1-2,NA
TGTGCCAGCACACCTCATCTGGGAGTCTATGGCTACACCTTC,CASTPHLGVYGYTF,many,TRBV12-3/TRBV12-4,TRBJ1-2,NA
TGCGCCAGCAGCTTGGGGGGGAACTCCTACAATGAGCAGTTCTTC,CASSLGGNSYNEQFF,NA,TRBV5-1,TRBJ2-1,NA
TGCAGTGTTGGACAGGGTATAAGCTATGGCTACACCTTC,CSVGQGISYGYTF,many,TRBV20-1,TRBJ1-2,TRBD1
TGTGCCATCAGTCAAACCAGCCCTGACTCTGGAAACACCATATATTTT,CAISQTSPDSGNTIYF,many,TRBV10-3,TRBJ1-3,NA
TGTGCCAGCAGCGCCACGGGACAGCCGGGCGAGCAGTACTTC,CASSATGQPGEQYF,many,TRBV9,TRBJ2-7,TRBD1
TGTGCCAGCAGCCCACAACCAGCGGGGGTGACCTACGAGCAGTACTTC,CASSPQPAGVTYEQYF,many,TRBV5-5,TRBJ2-7,TRBD2
TGTGCCAGCAACCCTCAGGGCTCCTACAATGAGCAGTTCTTC,CASNPQGSYNEQFF,NA,TRBV2,TRBJ2-1,NA
TGTGCCAGCAGGGACAGGGGGTTCACTGAAGCTTTCTTT,CASRDRGFTEAFF,many,TRBV27,TRBJ1-1,TRBD1
TGTGCCAGCAGCGGACAGGGGAGCAATCAGCCCCAGCATTTT,CASSGQGSNQPQHF,many,TRBV9,TRBJ1-5,TRBD1
TGTGCCAGCAGCTACCACAGGAGGCGGAGTGAAAAACTGTTTTTT,CASSYHRRRSEKLFF,many,TRBV7-9,TRBJ1-4,NA
TGTGCCAGCAGCTTAGTTGGGGGGTATGAGCAGTTCTTC,CASSLVGGYEQFF,many,TRBV7-6,TRBJ2-1,NA
TGTGCCAGCAGACCAGGACAGACCTTGAGTGAAGCTTTCTTT,CASRPGQTLSEAFF,many,TRBV11-1,TRBJ1-1,NA
TGCAGTGCTGCCCTTCTAGGGGGGGGGACAGATACGCAGTATTTT,CSAALLGGGTDTQYF,many,TRBV20-1,TRBJ2-3,NA
TGCGCCAGCAGCGGCGGGACAGGGAAAGAGACCCAGTACTTC,CASSGGTGKETQYF,many,TRBV5-1,TRBJ2-5,TRBD1
TGTGCCAGCAGCTACCGGGACAGGGTTGTAGAAAAACTGTTTTTT,CASSYRDRVVEKLFF,many,TRBV5-6,TRBJ1-4,TRBD1
TGTGCCAGCAGTTCCAGACAGGGACGCACAGATACGCAGTATTTT,CASSSRQGRTDTQYF,NA,TRBV6-5,TRBJ2-3,TRBD1
TGCGCCAGCAGTCCACTATCCCCGGGCAGGGAGTGGCTGAACAATGAGCAGTTCTTC,CASSPLSPGREWLNNEQFF,few,TRBV10-1,TRBJ2-1,NA
TGTGCCAGCGGTCTCAGGGTTCACTATGGCTACACCTTC,CASGLRVHYGYTF,many,TRBV6-5,TRBJ1-2,NA
TGCAGTGCTATTGAGACAGCGGGGGGTCTCTACGAGCAGTACTTC,CSAIETAGGLYEQYF,many,TRBV20-1,TRBJ2-7,TRBD2
TGCGCCAGCAGCCCAGGCGGGACAGATCAAGAGACCCAGTACTTC,CASSPGGTDQETQYF,many,TRBV5-1,TRBJ2-5,NA
TGTGCCAGCAGCTCCGAGGGATCCTTCTATTCACCCCTCCACTTT,CASSSEGSFYSPLHF,many,TRBV12-3/TRBV12-4,TRBJ1-6,NA
TGTGCCAGCAGCTTAGTAGCGTCTTACAATGAGCAGTTCTTC,CASSLVASYNEQFF,NA,TRBV7-2,TRBJ2-1,NA
TGCAGTGCTGGCGACATTAAAGGTGAAAAACTGTTTTTT,CSAGDIKGEKLFF,many,TRBV20-1,TRBJ1-4,NA
TGTGCCAGCAGCTTAGGGGTTATGGGGACACCCCTCCACTTT,CASSLGVMGTPLHF,many,TRBV7-2,TRBJ1-6,NA
TGCGCCAGCCGACAGGGGAGTAAAACGGATGAGCAGTTCTTC,CASRQGSKTDEQFF,many,TRBV5-1,TRBJ2-1,TRBD1
TGCAGTGCTACTCTGGGCGACTATGGCTACACCTTC,CSATLGDYGYTF,many,TRBV20-1,TRBJ1-2,NA
TGCAGCGTTGATAAAAGTTTAGGTACGCAGTATTTT,CSVDKSLGTQYF,many,TRBV29-1,TRBJ2-3,NA
TGTGCCAGCAGCCGCAGCGCTAATGAAAAACTGTTTTTT,CASSRSANEKLFF,many,TRBV7-2,TRBJ1-4,NA
TGTGCCAGCAGCCTCAACGGACTAGCAGAGCAGTTCTTC,CASSLNGLAEQFF,NA,TRBV7-7,TRBJ2-1,TRBD2
TGCAGTGCTAGATCGCCCGGACAGGGACCCTACGAGCAGTACTTC,CSARSPGQGPYEQYF,many,TRBV20-1,TRBJ2-7,TRBD1
TGTGCCAGCAGTTACAACAGGGATTCCTACGAGCAGTACTTC,CASSYNRDSYEQYF,many,TRBV6-5,TRBJ2-7,NA
TGTGCCAGCAGCTCAGGGGACAGGGCAACCGGGGAGCTGTTTTTT,CASSSGDRATGELFF,many,TRBV5-4,TRBJ2-2,TRBD1
TGCGCCAGCAGCTACAACGGGGTGAACACTGAAGCTTTCTTT,CASSYNGVNTEAFF,many,TRBV5-1,TRBJ1-1,NA
TGTGCCAGCAGCCCATTCGACAGGGGCCACGAGCAGTACTTC,CASSPFDRGHEQYF,many,TRBV7-6,TRBJ2-7,TRBD1
TGTGCCAGCAGTTCCCGACAGGGCCATAAGCCCCTCCACTTT,CASSSRQGHKPLHF,NA,TRBV12-3/TRBV12-4,TRBJ1-6,TRBD1
TGTGCCAGCTCAGATTGGACAGGAGAACACGAGCAGTACTTC,CASSDWTGEHEQYF,many,TRBV18,TRBJ2-7,TRBD1
TGTGCCAGCAGTCTACAGGGTTTCACTGAAGCTTTCTTT,CASSLQGFTEAFF,many,TRBV12-3/TRBV12-4,TRBJ1-1,NA
TGCGCCAGCACCCCGGACAGGGGAGATAACGGGGCCAACGTCCTGACTTTC,CASTPDRGDNGANVLTF,NA,TRBV5-1,TRBJ2-6,TRBD1
TGTGCCAGCAGCTCCCAGGTTCTCTCTGGAAACACCATATATTTT,CASSSQVLSGNTIYF,many,TRBV7-6,TRBJ1-3,NA
TGTGCCAGCTCACCACCGTCGGGGACTCCTGGTAGCAATCAGCCCCAGCATTTT,CASSPPSGTPGSNQPQHF,many,TRBV18,TRBJ1-5,NA
TGTGCCACCAGCAGAGACAGGGGGGCTTGGGAGCAGTACTTC,CATSRDRGAWEQYF,many,TRBV15,TRBJ2-7,NA